The clone carrying this T cell receptor gamma chain was detected ten times or more. Its target is not known. This sample is part of a study of γδ T cells in repeated Plasmodium falciparum infection. Bulk repertoires came from Vgamma9/Vdelta2+ or Vdelta2-negative gammadelta T cells flow-sorted from PBMC. Sequencing covered both gamma and delta TCR chains per sample. TCRdb applied CATT to the multiplex PCR reads for clone calling. Altogether approximately 26,000 gamma-chain clones are present, around 3% being singletons, with the ten largest covering 30% to 35%. Unmatched junction bases numbered 6, after V lost 2 bases and J lost 6 bases. CDR1 EGSTGY and CDR2 YDSYTSSV come from the germline V gene. The CDR3 sequence is 14 residues long. Overall study findings and caveats: Vgamma9/Vdelta2+ repertoires stayed stably polyclonal over time and infection.

The genes are TRGV4 and TRGJP1. The receptor comes from a pool of human donors (malaria-infected and uninfected, not separated). The sample taken for sequencing was gamma-delta T cells from blood. CDR3 in DNA: TGTGCCACCTGGGATGTATCCTCTGGTTGGTTCAAGATATTT. This sequence encodes CATWDVSSGWFKIF.